These 15 T cell receptor beta chains were all obtained from the same sample, sequenced in a study of cytomegalovirus exposure and HLA in healthy donors. Only in-frame clones appear in the TCRdb table, and some are missing; sequencing was by immunoSEQ multiplex PCR. The sample records approximately 150,000 clones, roughly 86% being singletons. Sequences were obtained from PBMCs. Every receptor here comes from a man between 18 and 35 years old in good health and CMV-seropositive.

This clone has only one observation. The rearrangement links TRBV30 to TRBJ2-7; 11 bases are shared with TRBD2. The CDR3 loop spans 14 amino acids. Trimming removed 5 bases from V and 2 bases from J; junction bases left unmatched: 5. CDR1 is GTSNPN, CDR2 SVGIG, per germline (reference sequence). The CDR3, as DNA: TGTGCCTGGCATACTAGCGGGAGAACCTACGAGCAGTACTTC. Translation gives CAWHTSGRTYEQYF.

The rearrangement links TRBV29-1 to TRBJ2-7, with a weak D call TRBD1 (6 bases). This CDR3 is 13 amino acids long. V dropped 6 bases and J dropped 3 bases, with 15 bases sitting between them. Germline lookup yields CDR1 SQVTM and CDR2 ANQGSEA. Here the CDR3 DNA reads TGCAGCGTCCGGGACACCCTGGGCTACGAGCAGTACTTC. It encodes CSVRDTLGYEQYF.

A single count supports this clone. Here the CDR3 reads CASSPRSGGAYEQYF. The CDR3 DNA follows: TGTGCCAGCTCACCTCGGAGCGGGGGGGCCTACGAGCAGTACTTC. V gene TRBV18 combines with J gene TRBJ2-7; TRBD2 matches at 10 bases. J was trimmed by 2 bases and V by 3 bases; bases with no gene match: 4. The germline CDR1 and CDR2 sequences are KGHSH and LQKENI. CDR3 length: 15 residues.

V is TRBV11-2 and J is TRBJ1-5; the D gene is possibly TRBD1 (6 bases). In germline, CDR1 is SGHAT, CDR2 FQNNGV. The CDR3 runs to 14 residues. The V and J ends lost 3 bases and 0 bases respectively, with 6 bases between them. CDR3 DNA sequence: TGTGCCAGCAGCTTGACAGGTAGCAATCAGCCCCAGCATTTT. It specifies CASSLTGSNQPQHF.

This clone appeared once. The chain employs TRBV6-1 and TRBJ2-3; 8 bases fit TRBD2. This CDR3 has 15 residues. V shed 5 bases and J 6 bases; nucleotides not matched to a gene: 10. Germline V gene sequence: CDR1 MNHNS, CDR2 SASEGT. As DNA, the CDR3 is TGTGCCAGCAGTCCTTTTAGCGGGACCAGCGATACGCAGTATTTT. Translating it yields CASSPFSGTSDTQYF.

The J gene is TRBJ1-1, the V gene TRBV5-1; D may be TRBD1 (6 bases). V gave up 0 bases and J gave up 3 bases, with 9 bases separating them. CDR3 length equals 14 residues. Germline loops: CDR1 SGHRS, CDR2 YFSETQ. CDR3 loop: CASSLEGGDTEAFF. As DNA, the CDR3 is TGCGCCAGCAGCTTGGAAGGGGGGGACACTGAAGCTTTCTTT.

The CDR3 nucleotides are TGTGCCAGCAGCGGAGGACAGAACTACGAGCAGTACTTC. Translated, it gives CASSGGQNYEQYF. The J gene is TRBJ2-7, the V gene TRBV5-4; tentatively, D is TRBD1 (6 bases). V dropped 4 bases and J dropped 3 bases, with 11 bases sitting between them. CDR1 is SGHNT, CDR2 YYREEE, per germline (reference sequence). The CDR3 loop spans 13 amino acids.

The rearrangement uses TRBV19 and TRBJ2-7; unclear D gene. The germline V and J ends were trimmed by 5 bases and 8 bases, with 16 bases remaining between them. The germline V gene encodes CDR1 LNHDA and CDR2 SQIVND (reference sequence). The CDR3 contains 13 residues. For the CDR3, the DNA is TGTGCCAGTAGTCTGAGTTCGACATCACAGCAGTACTTC. It codes for CASSLSSTSQQYF. Complete variable domain (other parts from reference TRBV19 and TRBJ2-7): DGGITQSPKYLFRKEGQNVTLSCEQNLNHDAMYWYRQDPGQGLRLIYYSQIVNDFQKGDIAEGYSVSREKKESFPLTVTSAQKNPTAFYLCASSLSSTSQQYFGPGTRLTVT.

This clone was observed a few times. The chain has TRBV10-1 and TRBJ2-1, with a possible D match to TRBD2 (7 bases). This CDR3 has 10 amino acids. Germline V gene sequence: CDR1 WNHNN, CDR2 SYGVQD (reference sequence). The DNA of the CDR3 is TGCGCAGGGGGGGGCAGTGAGCAGTTCTTC. Encoded protein: CAGGGSEQFF.

The chain couples TRBV5-4 to TRBJ2-1, with 8 bases matching TRBD2. Germline V gene data show CDR1 as SGHNT and CDR2 as YYREEE (reference sequence). V lost 0 bases to trimming and J lost 7 bases; unmatched junction nucleotides: 6. This CDR3 has 15 residues. Written as DNA, the CDR3 is TGTGCCAGCAGCTTGGGGGGGACTAGGGGTAATGAGCAGTTCTTC. Encoded protein: CASSLGGTRGNEQFF.

This clone occurred a few times. The chain recombines TRBV23-1 with TRBJ2-7, with TRBD1 matching over 9 bases. TRBV23-1 is an ORF; its function is uncertain. This CDR3 has 15 amino acids. V lost 4 bases to trimming and J lost 4 bases; unmatched junction nucleotides: 8. DNA for the CDR3: TGCGCCAGCAGTCCCGAGACAGGGGGTAAATACGAGCAGTACTTC. Protein product: CASSPETGGKYEQYF.

The chain combines TRBV6-5 with TRBJ1-5, with a possible D match to TRBD1 (6 bases). The ends were cut back, 0 bases at V and 2 bases at J, with 8 bases in the middle. Germline V gene data show CDR1 as MNHEY and CDR2 as SVGAGI. The CDR3 runs to 15 residues. CDR3 nucleotide sequence: TGTGCCAGCAGTTACTCGAACAGGGGCAATCAGCCCCAGCATTTT. This gives the protein CASSYSNRGNQPQHF.

The genes are TRBV6-6 and TRBJ1-4, with D hard to call. Trimming stripped 6 bases from V and 0 bases from J, with 8 bases between. The V gene's germline CDR1 is MNHNY and CDR2 SVGAGI (reference sequence). This CDR3 has 14 residues. For the CDR3, the DNA is TGTGCCAGCAGCCACCTAGCAACTAATGAAAAACTGTTTTTT. Encoded protein: CASSHLATNEKLFF.

This rearrangement joins TRBV4-1 to TRBJ2-1, with 8 bases aligning to TRBD2. V dropped 4 bases and J dropped 6; count of bases not matched to a gene: 5. Per germline, CDR1 MGHRA and CDR2 YSYEKL. The CDR3 has 14 residues. The CDR3 protein is CASSPEAGVNEQFF. The CDR3 DNA is TGCGCCAGCAGCCCAGAAGCGGGAGTCAATGAGCAGTTCTTC.

V gene TRBV15 combines with J gene TRBJ1-1; 8 positions agree with TRBD1. V shed 5 bases and J 6 bases; nucleotides not matched to a gene: 11. There are 15 residues in the CDR3. Germline CDR1 reads LNHNV; CDR2 reads YYDKDF (reference sequence). This CDR3 is CATSGLNRGDAEAFF. CDR3 sequence (DNA): TGTGCCACCAGCGGTCTAAACAGGGGGGACGCTGAAGCTTTCTTT. Looking up the rest from reference TRBV15 and TRBJ1-1 gives the full variable domain: DAMVIQNPRYQVTQFGKPVTLSCSQTLNHNVMYWYQQKSSQAPKLLFHYYDKDFNNEADTPDNFQSRRPNTSFCFLDIRSPGLGDTAMYLCATSGLNRGDAEAFFGQGTRLTVV.